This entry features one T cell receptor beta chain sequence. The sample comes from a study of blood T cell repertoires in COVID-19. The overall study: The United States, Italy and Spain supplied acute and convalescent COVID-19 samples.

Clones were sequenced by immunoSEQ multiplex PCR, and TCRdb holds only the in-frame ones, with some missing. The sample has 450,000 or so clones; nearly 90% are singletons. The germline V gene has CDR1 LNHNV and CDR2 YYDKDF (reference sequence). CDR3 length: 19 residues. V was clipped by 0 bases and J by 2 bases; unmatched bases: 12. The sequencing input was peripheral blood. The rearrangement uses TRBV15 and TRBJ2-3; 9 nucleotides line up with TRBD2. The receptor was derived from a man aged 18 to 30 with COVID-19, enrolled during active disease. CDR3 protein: CATSRDKSQREAYTDTQYF. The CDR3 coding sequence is TGTGCCACCAGCAGAGATAAGTCCCAGCGGGAGGCCTACACAGATACGCAGTATTTT.